This T cell receptor beta chain was retrieved from a study of T cells in Graves' hyperthyroidism and ophthalmopathy. Study background: Pretreatment peripheral blood was obtained at initial diagnosis.

On this clonotype itself: Its cognate antigen is unknown. Because it lacks the conserved phenylalanine or tryptophan at the end, this CDR3 is likely a read error.

Newly diagnosed patients aged 18 to 65 had hyperthyroidism of under 2 months' duration. This CDR3 spans 13 amino acids. The ends lost 6 bases at V and 6 bases at J; junction bases unmatched: 4. The investigators amplified TCR beta CDR3 regions from RNA transcripts. In the first-round RT-PCR of the TCR CDR3, the HTBI primer set was used. TCRdb re-derived calls from the multiplex PCR reads in MiXCR, one entry per CDR3 protein. Among about 360,000 distinct CDR3 sequences, under 15% were seen once, and the ten largest hold 9.2%. Whole-study results and caveats: Most thyroid clonotypes expanded above 0.001 appeared in blood too.

The sample comprised blood. The sequence was collected from a woman younger than 35 with Graves' hyperthyroidism. The gene calls are TRBV12-3 or TRBV12-4 and TRBJ1-5; 8 bases are a match to TRBD1. CDR3 nucleotides: TGTGCCAGCAGATCAGGGGGCGGTCAGCCCCAGCATTTA. Protein product: CASRSGGGQPQHL.